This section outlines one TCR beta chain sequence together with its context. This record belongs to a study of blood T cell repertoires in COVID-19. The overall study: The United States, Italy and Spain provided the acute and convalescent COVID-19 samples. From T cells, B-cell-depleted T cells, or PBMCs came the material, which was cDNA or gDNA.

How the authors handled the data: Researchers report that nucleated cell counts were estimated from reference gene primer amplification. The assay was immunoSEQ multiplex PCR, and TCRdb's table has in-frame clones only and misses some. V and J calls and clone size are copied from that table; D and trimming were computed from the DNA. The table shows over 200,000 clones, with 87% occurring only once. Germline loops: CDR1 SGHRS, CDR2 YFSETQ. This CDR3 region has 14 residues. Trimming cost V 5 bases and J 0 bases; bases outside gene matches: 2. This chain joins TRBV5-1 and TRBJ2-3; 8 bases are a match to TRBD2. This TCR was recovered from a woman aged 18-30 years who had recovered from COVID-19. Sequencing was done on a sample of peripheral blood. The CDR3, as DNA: TGCGCCAGCAGTACTAGCGGTAGCACAGATACGCAGTATTTT. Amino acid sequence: CASSTSGSTDTQYF.